This paragraph covers one T cell receptor beta chain sequence. Authors' data handling: Scientists estimated how many nucleated cells there were by amplifying reference gene primers. The repertoire was sequenced with immunoSEQ multiplex PCR; TCRdb's copy has only in-frame clones and lacks some. V and J calls plus clone size are reproduced from that table; the DNA served to infer D and trimming. The repertoire holds over 200,000 clones, about nine tenths seen once, with over 2% in the top ten. This entry comes from a study of blood T cell repertoires in COVID-19. As for the study in general: From T cells, B-cell-depleted T cells, or PBMCs came the material, which was cDNA or gDNA.

The V gene end was trimmed by 0 bases and the J gene end by 7 bases; junction bases not matched to a gene: 4. Germline assignment: CDR1 SGHRS and CDR2 YFSETQ. The CDR3 covers 17 residues. The origin of this receptor is a man younger than 40 who had recovered from COVID-19. The chain recombines TRBV5-1 with TRBJ2-1; 16 bases line up with TRBD2. The sequenced sample consisted of peripheral blood. CDR3 sequence: CASSLAGTSGGANEQFF. The CDR3 coding sequence is TGCGCCAGCAGCTTGGCGGGGACTAGCGGGGGGGCTAATGAGCAGTTCTTC.